Listed below are T cell receptor beta chains from one sample, sequenced in a study of OX40 agonist ivuxolimab in advanced cancers. Data came from immunoSEQ multiplex PCR; TCRdb stores just in-frame clones and leaves some out. The sample yields fewer than 90,000 clones, about 90% seen once. The sample consisted of CD4+ or CD8+ T cells sorted from blood, taken in a trial of the OX40 agonist ivuxolimab. The receptors here all came from an adult with an advanced solid tumor such as melanoma, head and neck, liver or kidney cancer. The CDR3 runs from the conserved cysteine through the conserved F or W. Fields, in order: clone size, J gene, D gene, V gene, CDR3 DNA, CDR3 protein. A D gene is named only where the DNA matches it firmly. Not all rows give a size; the values are once, few, many and, for expanded clones, a class.

size: -; J: TRBJ2-7; D: -; V: TRBV6-6; DNA: TGTGCCAGCAGTTACGGAGGGTCGGGGTGGGAGCAGTACTTC; CDR3: CASSYGGSGWEQYF
size: -; J: TRBJ2-7; D: TRBD1; V: TRBV6-4; DNA: TGTGCCAGCAGTGACTCCGGGACAGGGCCCGAGCAGTACTTC; CDR3: CASSDSGTGPEQYF
size: few; J: TRBJ1-2; D: -; V: TRBV7-8; DNA: TGTGCCAGCAGCCTGACCGGGACCGCCGCGTGGGGCTACACCTTC; CDR3: CASSLTGTAAWGYTF
size: -; J: TRBJ2-5; D: -; V: TRBV5-1; DNA: TGCGCCAGCAGCCAAGAGCTGGGGCGGGGAGAGACCCAGTACTTC; CDR3: CASSQELGRGETQYF
size: -; J: TRBJ2-5; D: -; V: TRBV4-2; DNA: TGTGCCAGCAGCCACAAACCGTCCAGGACTTCGTACCAAGAGACCCAGTACTTC; CDR3: CASSHKPSRTSYQETQYF
size: -; J: TRBJ1-2; D: -; V: TRBV27; DNA: TGTGCCAGCAGTTTCAACAGGGCTAACTATGGCTACACCTTC; CDR3: CASSFNRANYGYTF
size: once; J: TRBJ2-2; D: -; V: TRBV5-6; DNA: TGTGCCAGCAGCGCGTCAGGAGGCACCGGGGAGCTGTTTTTT; CDR3: CASSASGGTGELFF
size: -; J: TRBJ1-3; D: -; V: TRBV7-2; DNA: TGTGCCAGCAGCCCCGGACGGTTGAGAGGCTCTGGAAACACCATATATTTT; CDR3: CASSPGRLRGSGNTIYF
size: -; J: TRBJ2-1; D: TRBD2; V: TRBV14; DNA: TGTGCCAGCAGCCCGTACCCCAGCGGGGGCCACAATGAGCAGTTCTTC; CDR3: CASSPYPSGGHNEQFF
size: once; J: TRBJ2-1; D: TRBD2; V: TRBV19; DNA: TGTGCCAGTGAAGTGTTGGGACTAGCGGGGAAGGGTGAGCAGTTCTTC; CDR3: CASEVLGLAGKGEQFF
size: once; J: TRBJ1-2; D: -; V: TRBV11-1; DNA: TGTGCCAGCAGCCCCCAGGCTAACTATGGCTACACCTTC; CDR3: CASSPQANYGYTF
size: once; J: TRBJ2-7; D: TRBD2; V: TRBV29-1; DNA: TGCAGCGTTGACAGCGGGAACGAGCAGTACTTC; CDR3: CSVDSGNEQYF
size: -; J: TRBJ1-2; D: TRBD1; V: TRBV5-6; DNA: TGTGCCAGCAGCCCAGGGGGTCTCCTGGGATCTGGCTACACCTTC; CDR3: CASSPGGLLGSGYTF
size: -; J: TRBJ2-5; D: -; V: TRBV20-1; DNA: TGCAGTGCCTTAGCGATGGAGACCCAGTACTTC; CDR3: CSALAMETQYF
size: few; J: TRBJ1-2; D: -; V: TRBV19; DNA: TGTGCCAGTAGTACGACAGGCCCAGTCAATGGCTACACCTTC; CDR3: CASSTTGPVNGYTF
size: -; J: TRBJ1-5; D: TRBD1; V: TRBV19; DNA: TGTGCCAGTAGTAAAGACAGGGGCAATCAGCCCCAGCATTTT; CDR3: CASSKDRGNQPQHF
size: -; J: TRBJ1-4; D: -; V: TRBV28; DNA: TGTGCCAGCGAAAGACGTTTTGGGGAAAAACTGTTTTTT; CDR3: CASERRFGEKLFF
size: -; J: TRBJ1-1; D: -; V: TRBV4-2; DNA: TGTGCCAGCAGCCAGGGCCCCCTCGTAGGCACTGAAGCTTTCTTT; CDR3: CASSQGPLVGTEAFF
size: -; J: TRBJ2-7; D: TRBD1; V: TRBV5-1; DNA: TGCGCCAGCAGCCCCCGACAGGGAATCTACGAGCAGTACTTC; CDR3: CASSPRQGIYEQYF
size: -; J: TRBJ1-3; D: -; V: TRBV6-1; DNA: TGTGCCAGCAGTGAAGGGACAGTTGACTCTGGAAACACCATATATTTT; CDR3: CASSEGTVDSGNTIYF
size: -; J: TRBJ1-1; D: -; V: TRBV5-1; DNA: TGCGCCAGCAGCTTCCTAGGGCAGAACACTGAAGCTTTCTTT; CDR3: CASSFLGQNTEAFF